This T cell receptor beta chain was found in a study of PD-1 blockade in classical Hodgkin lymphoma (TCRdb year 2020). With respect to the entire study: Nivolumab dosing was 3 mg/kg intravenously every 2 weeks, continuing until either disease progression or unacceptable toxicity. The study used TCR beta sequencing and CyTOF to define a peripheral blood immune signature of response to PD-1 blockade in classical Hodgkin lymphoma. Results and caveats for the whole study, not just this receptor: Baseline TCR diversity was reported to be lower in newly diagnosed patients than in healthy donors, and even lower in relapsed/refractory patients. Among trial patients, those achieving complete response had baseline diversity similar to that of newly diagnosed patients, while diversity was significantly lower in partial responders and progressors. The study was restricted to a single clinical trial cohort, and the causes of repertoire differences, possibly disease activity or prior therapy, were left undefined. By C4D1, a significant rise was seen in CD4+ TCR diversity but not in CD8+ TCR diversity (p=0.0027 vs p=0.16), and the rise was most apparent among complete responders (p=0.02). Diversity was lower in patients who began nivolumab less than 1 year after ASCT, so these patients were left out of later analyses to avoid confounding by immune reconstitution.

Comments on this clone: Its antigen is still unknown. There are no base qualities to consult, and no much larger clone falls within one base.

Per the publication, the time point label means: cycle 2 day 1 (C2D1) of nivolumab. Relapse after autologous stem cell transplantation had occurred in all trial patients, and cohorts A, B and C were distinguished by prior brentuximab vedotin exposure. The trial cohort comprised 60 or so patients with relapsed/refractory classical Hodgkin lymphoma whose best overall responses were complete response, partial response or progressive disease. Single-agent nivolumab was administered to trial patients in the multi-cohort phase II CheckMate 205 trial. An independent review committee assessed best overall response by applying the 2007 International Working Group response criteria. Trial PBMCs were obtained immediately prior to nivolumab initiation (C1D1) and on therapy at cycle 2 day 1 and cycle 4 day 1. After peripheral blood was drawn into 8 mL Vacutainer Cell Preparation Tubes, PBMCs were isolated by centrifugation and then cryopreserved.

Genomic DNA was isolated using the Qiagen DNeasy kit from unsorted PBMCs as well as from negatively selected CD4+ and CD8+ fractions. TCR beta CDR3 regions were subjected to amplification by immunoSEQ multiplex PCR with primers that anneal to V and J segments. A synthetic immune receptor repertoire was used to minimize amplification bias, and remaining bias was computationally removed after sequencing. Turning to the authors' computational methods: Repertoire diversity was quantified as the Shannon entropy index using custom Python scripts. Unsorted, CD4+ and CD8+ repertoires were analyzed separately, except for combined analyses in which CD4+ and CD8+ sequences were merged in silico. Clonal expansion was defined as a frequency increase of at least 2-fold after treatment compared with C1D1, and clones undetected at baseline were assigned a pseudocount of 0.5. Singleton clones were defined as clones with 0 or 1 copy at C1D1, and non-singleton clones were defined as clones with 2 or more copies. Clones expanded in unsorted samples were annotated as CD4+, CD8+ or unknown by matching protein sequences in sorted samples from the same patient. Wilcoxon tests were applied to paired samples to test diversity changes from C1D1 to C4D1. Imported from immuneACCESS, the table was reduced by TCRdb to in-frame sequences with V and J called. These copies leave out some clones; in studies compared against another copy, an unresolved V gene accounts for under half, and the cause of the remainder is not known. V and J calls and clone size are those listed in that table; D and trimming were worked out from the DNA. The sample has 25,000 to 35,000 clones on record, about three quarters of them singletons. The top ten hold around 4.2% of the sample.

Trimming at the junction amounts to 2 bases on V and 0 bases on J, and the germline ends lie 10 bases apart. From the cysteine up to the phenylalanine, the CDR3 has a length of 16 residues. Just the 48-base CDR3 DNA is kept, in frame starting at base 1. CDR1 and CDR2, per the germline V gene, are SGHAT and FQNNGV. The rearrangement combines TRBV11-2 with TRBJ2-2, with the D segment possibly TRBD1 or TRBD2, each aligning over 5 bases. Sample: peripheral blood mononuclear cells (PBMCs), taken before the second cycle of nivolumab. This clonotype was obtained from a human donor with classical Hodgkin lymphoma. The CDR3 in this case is CASSLTGTANTGELFF. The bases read TGTGCCAGCAGCTTAACCGGGACGGCGAACACCGGGGAGCTGTTTTTT.